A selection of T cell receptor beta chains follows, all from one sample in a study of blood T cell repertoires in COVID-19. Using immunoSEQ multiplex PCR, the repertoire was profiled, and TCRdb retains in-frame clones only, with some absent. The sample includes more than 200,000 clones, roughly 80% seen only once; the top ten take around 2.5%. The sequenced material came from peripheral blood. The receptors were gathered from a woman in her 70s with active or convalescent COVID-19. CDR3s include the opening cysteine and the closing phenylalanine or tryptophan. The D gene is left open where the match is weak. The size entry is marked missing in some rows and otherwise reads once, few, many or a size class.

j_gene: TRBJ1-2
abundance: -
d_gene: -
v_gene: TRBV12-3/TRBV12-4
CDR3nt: TGTGCCAGCAGACCGGGGGGAAGGGGAGGCTACACCTTC
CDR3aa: CASRPGGRGGYTF

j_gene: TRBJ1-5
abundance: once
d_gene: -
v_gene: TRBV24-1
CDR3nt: TGTGCCACCAGTGGCGCAGGGATCGGTCAGCCCCAGCATTTT
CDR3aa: CATSGAGIGQPQHF

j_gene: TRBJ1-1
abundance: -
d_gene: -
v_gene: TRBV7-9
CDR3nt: TGTGCCAGCAGCTCCCCGAGCAAAGCTTTCTTT
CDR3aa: CASSSPSKAFF

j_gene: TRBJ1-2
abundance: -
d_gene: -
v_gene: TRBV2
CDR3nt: TGTGCCAGCAGTGAGAGCAGGGGTAATGGCTACACCTTC
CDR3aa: CASSESRGNGYTF

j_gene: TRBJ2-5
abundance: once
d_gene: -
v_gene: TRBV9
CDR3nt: TGTGCCAGCAGCGTGAGCGGGTCGCAAGAGACCCAGTACTTC
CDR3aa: CASSVSGSQETQYF

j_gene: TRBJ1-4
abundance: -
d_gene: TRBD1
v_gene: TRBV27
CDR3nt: TGTGCCAGCAGTTCGGACAGGGGAGGGGAAAAACTGTTTTTT
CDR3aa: CASSSDRGGEKLFF

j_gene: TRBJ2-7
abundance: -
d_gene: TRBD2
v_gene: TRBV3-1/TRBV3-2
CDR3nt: TGTGCCAGCAGCCGGACTAGCGGGACTGGCGAGCAGTACTTC
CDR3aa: CASSRTSGTGEQYF

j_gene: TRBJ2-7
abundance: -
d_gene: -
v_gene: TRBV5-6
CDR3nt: TGTGCCAGCAGCTTGGGTGGCAGAAACTACGAGCAGTACTTC
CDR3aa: CASSLGGRNYEQYF

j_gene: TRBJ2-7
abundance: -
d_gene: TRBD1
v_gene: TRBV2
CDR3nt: TGTGCCAGCAGTGACGGCAGGGGGCCTTACGAGCAGTACTTC
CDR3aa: CASSDGRGPYEQYF

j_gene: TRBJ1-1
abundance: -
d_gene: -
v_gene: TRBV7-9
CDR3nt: TGTGCCAGCAGCTTAGTAGGACTCTCTTGGGACACTGAAGCTTTCTTT
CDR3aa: CASSLVGLSWDTEAFF

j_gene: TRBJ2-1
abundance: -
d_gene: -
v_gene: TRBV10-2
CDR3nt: TGCGCCAGCATAGCGGCAGTCCTTAACAATGAGCAGTTCTTC
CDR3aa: CASIAAVLNNEQFF

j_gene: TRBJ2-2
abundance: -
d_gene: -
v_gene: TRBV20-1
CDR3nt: TGCAGTGCTAGCCGGGTCGGGGAGCTGTTTTTT
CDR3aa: CSASRVGELFF

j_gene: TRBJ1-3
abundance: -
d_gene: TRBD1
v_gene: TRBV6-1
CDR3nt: TGTGCCAGCAGTGAAAACAGGGGGAACACCATATATTTT
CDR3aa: CASSENRGNTIYF

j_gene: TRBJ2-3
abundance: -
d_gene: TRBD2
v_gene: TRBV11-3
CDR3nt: TGTGCCAGCAGCTCCACCCCAACTAGCGCCACAGATACGCAGTATTTT
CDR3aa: CASSSTPTSATDTQYF

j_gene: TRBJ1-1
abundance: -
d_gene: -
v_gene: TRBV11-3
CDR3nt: TGTGCCAGCAGCTTATCCAGGGGCACTGAAGCTTTCTTT
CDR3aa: CASSLSRGTEAFF

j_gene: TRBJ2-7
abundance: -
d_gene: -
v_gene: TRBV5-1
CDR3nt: TGCGCCAGCATAGGCCCACAGGGCGACGAGCAGTACTTC
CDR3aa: CASIGPQGDEQYF

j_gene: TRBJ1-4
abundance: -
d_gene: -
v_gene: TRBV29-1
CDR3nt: TGCAGCGTTGCCATACAGAAAAAACTGTTTTTT
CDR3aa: CSVAIQKKLFF

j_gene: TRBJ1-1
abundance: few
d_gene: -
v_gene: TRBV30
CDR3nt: TGTGCCTGGAGCCTAGGGGGGAACACTGAAGCTTTCTTT
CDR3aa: CAWSLGGNTEAFF

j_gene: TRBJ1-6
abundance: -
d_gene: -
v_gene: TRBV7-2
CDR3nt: TGTGCCAGCTCAAGGAACAGGGTGGGAAATAATTCACCCCTCCACTTT
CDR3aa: CASSRNRVGNNSPLHF

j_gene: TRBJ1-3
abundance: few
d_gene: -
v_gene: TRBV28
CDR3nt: TGTGCCAGCACCGCAACCGAAGGAGCTAGAAAAGGAAACACCATATATTTT
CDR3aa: CASTATEGARKGNTIYF

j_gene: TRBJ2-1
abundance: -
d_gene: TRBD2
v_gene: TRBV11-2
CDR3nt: TGTGCCAGCAGCTTGCTAGCGGGACCCAATGAGCAGTTCTTC
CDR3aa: CASSLLAGPNEQFF

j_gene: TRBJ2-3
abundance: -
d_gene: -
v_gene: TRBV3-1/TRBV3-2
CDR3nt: TGTGCCAGCAGCCAGGGCGATACGCAGTATTTT
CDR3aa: CASSQGDTQYF

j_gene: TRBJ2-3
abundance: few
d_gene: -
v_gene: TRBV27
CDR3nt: TGTGCCAGCACCCAACAGGGCAGGGGCACAGATACGCAGTATTTT
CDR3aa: CASTQQGRGTDTQYF

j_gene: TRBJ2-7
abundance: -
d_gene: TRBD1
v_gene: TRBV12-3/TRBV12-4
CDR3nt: TGTGCCAGCAGTCAGGGACAGGGTGGCGAGCAGTACTTC
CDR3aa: CASSQGQGGEQYF

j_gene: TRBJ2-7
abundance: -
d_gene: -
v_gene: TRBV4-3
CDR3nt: TGCGCCAGCAGCCAAGCAAGCCCCCCCAATTCCTACGAGCAGTACTTC
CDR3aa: CASSQASPPNSYEQYF

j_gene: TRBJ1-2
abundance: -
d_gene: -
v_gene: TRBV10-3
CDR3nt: TGTGCCATCAGTAGGGAGGGGGTCTATGGCTACACCTTC
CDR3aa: CAISREGVYGYTF

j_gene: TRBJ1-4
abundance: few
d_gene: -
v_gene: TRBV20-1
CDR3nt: TGCAGTGCTAGAGTTGAGGAACTGTTTTTT
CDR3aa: CSARVEELFF

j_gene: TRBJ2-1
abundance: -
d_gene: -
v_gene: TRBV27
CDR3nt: TGTGCCAGCCACAGGGACAATTACAATGAGCAGTTCTTC
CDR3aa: CASHRDNYNEQFF

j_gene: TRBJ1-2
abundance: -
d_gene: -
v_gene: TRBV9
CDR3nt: TGTGCCAGCAGCCCCCTCCGGGGGAGGCACTATGGCTACACCTTC
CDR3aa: CASSPLRGRHYGYTF

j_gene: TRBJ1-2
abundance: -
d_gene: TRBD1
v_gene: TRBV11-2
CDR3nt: TGTGCCAGCAGCCTGAACCTGGACAGGGGCTATGGCTACACCTTC
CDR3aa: CASSLNLDRGYGYTF

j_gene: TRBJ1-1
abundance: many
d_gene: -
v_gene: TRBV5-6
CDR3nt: TGTGCCAGCAGCTGGCGGGAGGCTTTCTTT
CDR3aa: CASSWREAFF

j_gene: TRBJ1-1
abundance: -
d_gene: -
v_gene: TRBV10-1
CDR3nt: TGCGCCAGCAAGGCACAGGGGAACACTGAAGCTTTCTTT
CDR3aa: CASKAQGNTEAFF

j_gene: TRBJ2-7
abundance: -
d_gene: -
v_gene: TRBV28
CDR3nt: TGTGCCAGCAGTTTCGCTTCTGCGCAGGGCACCTACGAGCAGTACTTC
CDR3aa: CASSFASAQGTYEQYF

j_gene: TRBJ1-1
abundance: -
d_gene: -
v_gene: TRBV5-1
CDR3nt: TGCGCCAGCAGCTTGGCAGGGAACACTGAAGCTTTCTTT
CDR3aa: CASSLAGNTEAFF

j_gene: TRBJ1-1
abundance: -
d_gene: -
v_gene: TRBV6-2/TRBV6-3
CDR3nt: TGTGCCAGCAGCCGCCCGGGACTTAGCTCTCCTGAAGCTTTCTTT
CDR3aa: CASSRPGLSSPEAFF

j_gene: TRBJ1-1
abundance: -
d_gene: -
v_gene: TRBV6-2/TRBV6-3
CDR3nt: TGTGCCAGCAGCCGATCGACAGTTTGGGACACTGAAGCTTTCTTT
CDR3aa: CASSRSTVWDTEAFF

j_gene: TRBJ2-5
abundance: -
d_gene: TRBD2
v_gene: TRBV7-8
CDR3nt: TGTGCCAGCAGCTTAGTGGGGGGGGAGACCCAGTACTTC
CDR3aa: CASSLVGGETQYF

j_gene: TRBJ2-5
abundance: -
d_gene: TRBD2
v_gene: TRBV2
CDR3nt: TGTGCCAGCCATCGGGGGGGCCAAGAGACCCAGTACTTC
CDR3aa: CASHRGGQETQYF

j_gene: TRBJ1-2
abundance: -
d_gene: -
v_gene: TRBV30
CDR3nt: TGTGCCTGGAGTGTAGGGCCAGGGTGGACCTTC
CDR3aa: CAWSVGPGWTF

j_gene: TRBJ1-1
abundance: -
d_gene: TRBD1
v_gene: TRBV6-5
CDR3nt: TGTGCCAGCAGGAGGGACAGTGGGTCCACTGAAGCTTTCTTT
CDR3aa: CASRRDSGSTEAFF

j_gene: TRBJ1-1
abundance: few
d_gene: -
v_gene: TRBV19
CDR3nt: TGTGCCAGTAGTATAGCTGGGCAGCTCACTGAAGCTTTCTTT
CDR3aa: CASSIAGQLTEAFF

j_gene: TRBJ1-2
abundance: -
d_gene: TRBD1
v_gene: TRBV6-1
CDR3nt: TGTGCCAGCAGTGAAGCGTGGGACAGCATCTATGGCTACACCTTC
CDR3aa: CASSEAWDSIYGYTF

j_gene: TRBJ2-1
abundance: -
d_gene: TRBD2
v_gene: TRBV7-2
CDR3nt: TGTGCCAGCAGGGGACTTGGACTAGCGGGAGTTTCCTCCTACAATGAGCAGTTCTTC
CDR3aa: CASRGLGLAGVSSYNEQFF

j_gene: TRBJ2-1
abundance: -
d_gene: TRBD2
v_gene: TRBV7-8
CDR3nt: TGTGCCAGCAGCCCTCGGGGGGGTGTGTTCTATGAGCAGTTCTTC
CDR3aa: CASSPRGGVFYEQFF

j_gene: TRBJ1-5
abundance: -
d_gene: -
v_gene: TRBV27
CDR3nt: TGTGCCAGCAGTTTAATCAGGACAGACGCTGGGGGAAGCAATCAGCCCCAGCATTTT
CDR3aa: CASSLIRTDAGGSNQPQHF

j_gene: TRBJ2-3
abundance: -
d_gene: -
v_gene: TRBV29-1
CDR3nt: TGCAGTTCAGGTGATACGCAGTATTTT
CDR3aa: CSSGDTQYF

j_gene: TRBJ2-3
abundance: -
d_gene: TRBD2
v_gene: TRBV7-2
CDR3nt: TGTGCCAGCAGCTTAGGCCTAGCGGGAGGAGTGGATACGCAGTATTTT
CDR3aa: CASSLGLAGGVDTQYF

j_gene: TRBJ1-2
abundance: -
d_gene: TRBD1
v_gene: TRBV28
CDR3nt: TGTGCCAGCAGTTCGACAGGGAACTATGGCTACACCTTC
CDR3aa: CASSSTGNYGYTF

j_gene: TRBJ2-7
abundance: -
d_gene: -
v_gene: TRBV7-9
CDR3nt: TGTGCCAGCAGCCGGACTGGAACCGCCTACGAGCAGTACTTC
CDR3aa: CASSRTGTAYEQYF

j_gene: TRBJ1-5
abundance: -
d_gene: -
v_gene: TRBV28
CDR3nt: TGTGCCAGCTCCGCCCCGGCGGGGGAGGGGCAGCCCCAGCATTTT
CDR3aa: CASSAPAGEGQPQHF

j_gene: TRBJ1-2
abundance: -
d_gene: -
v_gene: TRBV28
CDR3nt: TGTGCCAGCAGTTCCCTCTTTTGGGGACAAGGAGGCTACACCTTC
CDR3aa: CASSSLFWGQGGYTF

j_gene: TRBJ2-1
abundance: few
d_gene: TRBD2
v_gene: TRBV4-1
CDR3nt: TGCGCCAGCAGCCAAGTCCTTCAAGGGGGACTAGCGGGAGGTGCCTACAATGAGCAGTTCTTC
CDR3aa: CASSQVLQGGLAGGAYNEQFF

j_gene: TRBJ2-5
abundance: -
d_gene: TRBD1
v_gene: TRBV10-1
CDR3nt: TGCGCCAGCGTCCCCGAACCGACAGGGGGCTTACATGAGACCCAGTACTTC
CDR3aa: CASVPEPTGGLHETQYF